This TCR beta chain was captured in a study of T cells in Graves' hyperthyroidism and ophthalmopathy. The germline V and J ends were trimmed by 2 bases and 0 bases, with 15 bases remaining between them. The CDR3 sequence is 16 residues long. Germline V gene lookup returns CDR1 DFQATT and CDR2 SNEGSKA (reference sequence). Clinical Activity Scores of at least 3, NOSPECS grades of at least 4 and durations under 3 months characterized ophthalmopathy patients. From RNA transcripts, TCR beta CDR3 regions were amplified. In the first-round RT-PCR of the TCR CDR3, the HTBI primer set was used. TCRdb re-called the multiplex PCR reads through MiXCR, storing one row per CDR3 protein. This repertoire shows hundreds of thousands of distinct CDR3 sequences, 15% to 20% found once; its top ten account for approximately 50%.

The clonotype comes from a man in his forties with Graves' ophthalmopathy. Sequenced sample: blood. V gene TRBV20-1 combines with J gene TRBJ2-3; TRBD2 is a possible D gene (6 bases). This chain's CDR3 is CSARPLRGISTDTQYF. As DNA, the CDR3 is TGCAGTGCTAGACCCCTGCGGGGCATAAGCACAGATACGCAGTATTTT.